These T cell receptor beta chains were read from a single sample in a study of cytomegalovirus exposure and HLA in healthy donors. Measured with immunoSEQ multiplex PCR; TCRdb has only the in-frame clones, and not every one. The profile shows fewer than 250,000 clones, approximately 70% of them singletons. Sequencing input: PBMCs. All receptors derive from a woman in her 30s in good health and CMV-seropositive. Each CDR3 is given without its conserved first and last residue. Each record gives: clone size, CDR3 length, J gene, V gene, CDR3 protein. Part of the rows lack a size; the others show once, few, many or a class for expanded clones.

>.|10|TRBJ2-3|TRBV18
ASSPYTDTQY
>.|11|TRBJ2-1|TRBV2
ASSRGSYNEQF
>.|8|TRBJ1-1|TRBV20-1
SASLTEAF
>.|17|TRBJ2-3|TRBV14
ASSQPQRRGGGLTNTQY
>once|10|TRBJ1-1|TRBV6-5
ASSGFNTEAF
>.|13|TRBJ2-3|TRBV5-1
ASSFRTASTDTQY
>.|13|TRBJ1-1|TRBV19
ASNILRELGTEAF
>.|11|TRBJ2-1|TRBV19
ASSVAGVNEQF
>few|13|TRBJ1-2|TRBV6-5
ASSYSTEVLYGYT
>few|11|TRBJ1-1|TRBV6-6
ATLTGMNTEAF
>.|15|TRBJ2-4|TRBV4-1
ASSSGLAGVGENIQY
>.|13|TRBJ2-5|TRBV19
ASSIGNPLPGTQY
>.|16|TRBJ1-2|TRBV7-2
ASSLKTPIRAGPMDYT
>.|13|TRBJ1-2|TRBV19
ASNHPERGLSGYT
>.|13|TRBJ1-5|TRBV11-2
ASSLVWERGQPQH
>.|12|TRBJ2-7|TRBV27
ASSTRLAGHEQY
>once|13|.|TRBV28
ASSWTSGEGETQY
>.|14|TRBJ2-2|TRBV7-6
ASSPGLAEGTGELF
>few|11|TRBJ1-1|TRBV7-9
ASSLTGDTEAF
>.|11|TRBJ2-5|TRBV4-1
ASSQGTSGSMD
>.|12|TRBJ2-3|TRBV7-7
ASSFGEPPDTQY
>.|15|TRBJ2-3|TRBV7-9
SSSLGTSGSRTDTQY
>.|13|TRBJ2-1|TRBV6-1
ASRPGTSPYNEQF
>.|14|TRBJ2-2|TRBV6-5
ASSYFASMNTGELF
>.|11|TRBJ2-7|TRBV4-1
ASSHGGDYEQY
>once|14|TRBJ2-1|TRBV27
ASSFQHRGENNEQF
>.|11|TRBJ2-5|TRBV10-3
ATRGGVGETQY
>few|12|TRBJ2-5|TRBV28
ASSLGTGVETQY
>.|13|TRBJ2-3|TRBV6-5
ASSYVRGITDTQY
>.|13|TRBJ1-5|TRBV19
ASSMVGQSNQPQH
>.|13|TRBJ2-1|TRBV28
ASSAGTGVYNEQF
>.|14|TRBJ2-6|TRBV5-1
ASSPGQISGANVLT
>.|13|TRBJ2-1|TRBV9
ASSVAVTGSHEQF
>.|11|TRBJ2-1|TRBV11-1
ASSLDRDSEQF
>.|12|TRBJ1-2|TRBV6-1
ASSEFIGSGGYT
>.|12|TRBJ2-7|TRBV7-9
ASSAVGTAYEQY
>.|12|TRBJ1-4|TRBV11-2
ASSLDRGGEKLF
>.|14|TRBJ2-3|TRBV5-5
ASSLRLAGSTDTQY
>.|10|TRBJ2-7|TRBV28
ASSALSGEQY
>.|13|TRBJ2-2|TRBV11-2
ASSFTGTNTGELF
>.|13|TRBJ2-1|TRBV18
ASSPPGQTGREQF
>.|13|TRBJ2-4|TRBV6-1
ASSEEVGGSGIQY
>few|12|TRBJ1-2|TRBV7-9
ASSLGTINYGYT
>once|14|TRBJ2-1|TRBV28
ASSFLARGAYNEQF
>.|13|TRBJ2-1|TRBV27
ASSFTSGKGNEQF
>few|12|TRBJ1-1|TRBV7-9
ASSLDGGSTEAF
>.|15|TRBJ2-1|TRBV21-1
ASSKAPSGSLYNEQF
>.|11|TRBJ2-5|TRBV28
ASSSGLEETQY
>.|10|TRBJ2-7|TRBV10-3
AIGTGGYEQY
>.|13|TRBJ1-2|TRBV10-2
ASSHVGQGNYGYT
>.|12|TRBJ2-3|TRBV5-1
ASSLYRGGDTQY
>.|13|TRBJ1-1|TRBV7-9
ASSAQATENTEAF
>few|13|TRBJ2-5|TRBV2
ASSRDRGLQETQY
>few|14|TRBJ2-2|TRBV5-1
ASSLLAGGNTGELF
>.|14|TRBJ2-2|TRBV4-1
ASSQSSGKGAGELF
>once|10|TRBJ2-3|TRBV6-6
ASRVGTDTQY
>.|11|TRBJ1-2|TRBV5-1
ASSAGGAGGYT
>.|14|TRBJ1-5|TRBV5-1
ASSLGSGGINQPQH
>.|12|TRBJ2-7|TRBV6-1
ASSEGSGPYEQY